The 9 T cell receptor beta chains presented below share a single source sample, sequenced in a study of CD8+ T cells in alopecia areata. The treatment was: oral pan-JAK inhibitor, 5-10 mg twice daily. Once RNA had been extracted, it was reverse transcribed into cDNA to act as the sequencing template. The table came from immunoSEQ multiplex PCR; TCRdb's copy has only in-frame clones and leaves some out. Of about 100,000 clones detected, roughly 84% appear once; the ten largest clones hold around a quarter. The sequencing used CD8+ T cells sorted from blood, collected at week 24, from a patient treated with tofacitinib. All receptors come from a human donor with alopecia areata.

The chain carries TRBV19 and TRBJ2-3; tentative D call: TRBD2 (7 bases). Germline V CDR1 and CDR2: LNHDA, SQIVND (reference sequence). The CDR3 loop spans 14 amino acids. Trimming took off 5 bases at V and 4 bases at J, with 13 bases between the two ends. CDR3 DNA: TGTGCCAGTAGTTCGGGGGGCCTAGCAGATACGCAGTATTTT. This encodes CASSSGGLADTQYF.

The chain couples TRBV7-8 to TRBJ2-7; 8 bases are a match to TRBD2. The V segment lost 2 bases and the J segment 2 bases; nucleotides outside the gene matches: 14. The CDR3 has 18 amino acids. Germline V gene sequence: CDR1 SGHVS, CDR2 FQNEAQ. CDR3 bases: TGTGCCAGCAGCTTATCAAATACTAGCGGCGGAAACCCCTACGAGCAGTACTTC. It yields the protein CASSLSNTSGGNPYEQYF.

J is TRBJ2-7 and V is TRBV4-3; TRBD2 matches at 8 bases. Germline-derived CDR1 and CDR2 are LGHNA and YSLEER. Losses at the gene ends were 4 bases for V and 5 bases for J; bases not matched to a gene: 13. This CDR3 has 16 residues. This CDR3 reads CASSPQASGGKDEQYF. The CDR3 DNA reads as TGCGCCAGCAGCCCTCAAGCCAGCGGGGGTAAAGACGAGCAGTACTTC.

In DNA form, the CDR3 reads TGCAGCGTCGTGGGGGGGGGCGATCAGCCCCAGCATTTT. This encodes CSVVGGGDQPQHF. This rearrangement joins TRBV29-1 to TRBJ1-5, with D maybe TRBD1 (6 bases). The CDR3 has 13 amino acids. V gave up 6 bases and J gave up 5 bases, with 14 bases separating them. Germline values: CDR1 SQVTM, CDR2 ANQGSEA. Drawing the rest from reference TRBV29-1 and TRBJ1-5, the complete variable domain is SAVISQKPSRDICQRGTSLTIQCQVDSQVTMMFWYRQQPGQSLTLIATANQGSEATYESGFVIDKFPISRPNLTFSTLTVSNMSPEDSSIYLCSVVGGGDQPQHFGDGTRLSIL.

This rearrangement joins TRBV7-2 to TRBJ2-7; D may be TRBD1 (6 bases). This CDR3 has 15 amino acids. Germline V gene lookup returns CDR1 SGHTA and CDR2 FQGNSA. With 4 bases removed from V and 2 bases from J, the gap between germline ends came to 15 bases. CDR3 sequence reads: CASSYEQGDTYEQYF. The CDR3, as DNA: TGTGCCAGCAGCTATGAACAGGGAGATACCTACGAGCAGTACTTC. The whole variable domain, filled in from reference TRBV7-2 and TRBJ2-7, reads GAGVSQSPSNKVTEKGKDVELRCDPISGHTALYWYRQSLGQGLEFLIYFQGNSAPDKSGLPSDRFSAERTGGSVSTLTIQRTQQEDSAVYLCASSYEQGDTYEQYFGPGTRLTVT.

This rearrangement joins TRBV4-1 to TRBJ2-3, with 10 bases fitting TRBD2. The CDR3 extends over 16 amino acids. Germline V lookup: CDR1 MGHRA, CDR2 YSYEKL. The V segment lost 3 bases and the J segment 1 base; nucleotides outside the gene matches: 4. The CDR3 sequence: CASSHPLAGGTDTQYF. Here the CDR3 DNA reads TGCGCCAGCAGCCATCCTCTAGCGGGGGGCACAGATACGCAGTATTTT.

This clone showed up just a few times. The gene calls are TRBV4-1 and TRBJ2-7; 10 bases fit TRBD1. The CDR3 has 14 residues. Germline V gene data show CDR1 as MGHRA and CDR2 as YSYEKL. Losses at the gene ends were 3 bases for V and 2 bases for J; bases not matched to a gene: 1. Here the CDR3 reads CASSHGQGAYEQYF. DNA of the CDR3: TGCGCCAGCAGCCATGGACAGGGGGCCTACGAGCAGTACTTC.

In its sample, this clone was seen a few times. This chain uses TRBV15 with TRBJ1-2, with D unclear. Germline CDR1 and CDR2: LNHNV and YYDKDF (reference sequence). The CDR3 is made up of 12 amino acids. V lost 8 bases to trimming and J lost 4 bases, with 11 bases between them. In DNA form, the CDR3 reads TGTGCCACCCTCGGCGGCGCCTATGGCTACACCTTC. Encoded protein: CATLGGAYGYTF.

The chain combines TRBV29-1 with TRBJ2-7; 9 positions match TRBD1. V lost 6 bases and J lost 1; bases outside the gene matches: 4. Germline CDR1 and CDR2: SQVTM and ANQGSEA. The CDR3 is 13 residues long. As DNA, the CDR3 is TGCAGCGTCAGACAGGGGGTGTCCTACGAGCAGTACTTC. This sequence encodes CSVRQGVSYEQYF.